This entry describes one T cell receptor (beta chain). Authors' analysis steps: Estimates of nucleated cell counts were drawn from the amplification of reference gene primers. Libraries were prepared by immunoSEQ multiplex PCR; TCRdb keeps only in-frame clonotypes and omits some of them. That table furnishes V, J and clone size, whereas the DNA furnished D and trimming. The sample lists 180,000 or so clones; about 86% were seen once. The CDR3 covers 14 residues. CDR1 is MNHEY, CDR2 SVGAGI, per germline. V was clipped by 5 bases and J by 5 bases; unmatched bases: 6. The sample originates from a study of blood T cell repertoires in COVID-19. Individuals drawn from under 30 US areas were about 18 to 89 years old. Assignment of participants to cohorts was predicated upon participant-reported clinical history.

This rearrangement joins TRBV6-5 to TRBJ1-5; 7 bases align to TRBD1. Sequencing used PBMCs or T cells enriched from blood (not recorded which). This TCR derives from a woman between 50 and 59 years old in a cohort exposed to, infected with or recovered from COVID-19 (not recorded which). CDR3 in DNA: TGTGCCAGCAGTCCCCGACAGGGACATCAGCCCCAGCATTTT. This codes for CASSPRQGHQPQHF.